Each of the 31 T cell receptor beta chains below was sequenced from the same sample in a study of T cells in women clearing cervical HPV infection. TCRdb's table, derived via immunoSEQ multiplex PCR, lists solely in-frame clones and lacks some. Here the sample table reports 25,000 to 35,000 clones. The specimen sequenced was blood buffy coat. Every receptor here comes from a woman aged 18-70 years with a cervical HPV16 infection that either progressed to CIN3+ or cleared (not recorded which).

Turning to this clone: The read comes to an end 3 residues before the CDR3 does, leaving the germline J gene to fill in the end. The chain has TRBV5-1 and TRBJ2-2; 12 bases are a match to TRBD2. Germline CDR1 reads SGHRS; CDR2 reads YFSETQ. The junction had 6 bases not matched to a gene; V was cut back by 6 bases and J by 6 bases. The CDR3 has 15 residues. This CDR3 reads CASTGLAGKPGELFF. Partial CDR3 DNA: TGCGCCAGCACTGGACTAGCGGGGAAACCCGGGGAG. Drawing the rest from reference TRBV5-1 and TRBJ2-2, the complete variable domain is KAGVTQTPRYLIKTRGQQVTLSCSPISGHRSVSWYQQTPGQGLQFLFEYFSETQRNKGNFPGRFSGRQFSNSRSEMNVSTLELGDSALYLCASTGLAGKPGELFFGEGSRLTVL.

CDR3 DNA (partial): TGTGCCAGCTCACCATCTCTAGCGACCGGGAGCTACGAC. Its translation: CASSPSLATGSYD. From start to end, the CDR3 is CASSPSLATGSYDYTF. The V and J genes are TRBV18 and TRBJ1-2, with no clear D. The observed sequence ends 3 residues before the CDR3 terminus, with the missing tail filled in from the germline J gene. Germline V gene data show CDR1 as KGHSH and CDR2 as LQKENI. The length of the CDR3 is 16 residues.

The CDR3 loop reads CASSLGQGPQPQHF. The part of the CDR3 DNA that was read is TGTGCCAGCAGCTTGGGACAGGGCCCCCAGCCC. This chain uses TRBV7-9 with TRBJ1-5; 9 positions match TRBD1. From the germline J gene comes the end of the CDR3, since the read stops 3 residues before it. The junction had 4 bases not matched to a gene; V was cut back by 3 bases and J by 7 bases. In germline, CDR1 is SEHNR, CDR2 FQNEAQ (reference sequence). The CDR3 contains 14 residues.

As concerns this clone: Read coverage stops 3 residues before the CDR3 terminus; the germline J gene supplies the remainder. V and J are TRBV7-9 and TRBJ1-2; D possibly corresponds to TRBD1 (6 bases). The germline CDR1 and CDR2 sequences are SEHNR and FQNEAQ (reference sequence). The CDR3 loop spans 13 amino acids. This CDR3 reads CASSGQITDTYTF. CDR3 bases read: TGTGCCAGCAGTGGACAGATTACAGATACC.

About this clone itself: The sequenced fragment ends 3 residues before the CDR3 boundary, so the rest is inferred from the germline J gene. The J gene is TRBJ2-4, the V gene TRBV19, with 7 bases fitting TRBD1. The CDR3 consists of 14 residues. CDR1 and CDR2 from the germline V gene are LNHDA and SQIVND (reference sequence). The CDR3 loop reads CASSIRTQGNGQYF. The part of the CDR3 DNA that was read is TGTGCCAGTAGTATCCGGACACAGGGGAATGGT.

To note about this clone: Read sequence stops 3 residues before the CDR3 end, and the germline J gene provides the missing end. The rearrangement links TRBV20-1 to TRBJ1-4, with TRBD1 matching 9 bases. With V trimmed by 0 bases and J by 6 bases, 5 bases remained unmatched. The germline gives CDR1 DFQATT, CDR2 SNEGSKA (reference sequence). This CDR3 comprises 15 residues. CDR3 DNA (partial): TGCAGTGCTAGAGAGGGTGGACAGGGGTATGAAAAA. Amino acids: CSAREGGQGYEK. The whole CDR3 reads CSAREGGQGYEKLFF.

This CDR3 reads CASNSEGHGEKLFF. Partial CDR3 DNA: TGCGCCAGCAACTCTGAGGGGCATGGAGAAAAA. The rearrangement uses TRBV5-1 and TRBJ1-4, with a tentative D call TRBD1 (5 bases). The CDR3 end is not reached by the read, which stops 3 residues before it; the germline J gene fills it in. CDR1 and CDR2 from the germline V gene are SGHRS and YFSETQ. The CDR3 runs 14 residues. V was shortened by 6 bases and J by 8 bases, with 17 bases between the two germline ends.

CDR3 bases read: TGTGCTAGTGGTTCGGGGACAGGGGATTCACCC. The encoded protein is CASGSGTGDSP. Given in full, the CDR3 is CASGSGTGDSPLHF. The rearrangement links TRBV12-5 to TRBJ1-6, with 10 bases identical to TRBD1. The read terminates 3 residues before the CDR3 end, so the remaining end is supplied by the germline J gene. J gave up 8 bases and V 4 bases, and 2 bases lay outside the gene matches. CDR1 and CDR2 from the germline V gene are LGHNT and FRNRAP. This CDR3 has 14 amino acids.

Comments on this clone: The read terminates 3 residues before the CDR3 end, so the remaining end is supplied by the germline J gene. The V gene is TRBV20-1, the J gene TRBJ2-1; TRBD2 agrees at 10 bases. Germline V lookup: CDR1 DFQATT, CDR2 SNEGSKA (reference sequence). The V segment lost 3 bases and the J segment 4 bases; nucleotides outside the gene matches: 6. CDR3 length equals 15 residues. The CDR3 reads CSASSASGGYNEQFF. CDR3 DNA, as far as it was read: TGCAGTGCTAGTTCGGCTAGCGGGGGTTACAATGAG.

As for this clone: The observed sequence ends 3 residues before the CDR3 terminus, with the missing tail filled in from the germline J gene. The chain carries TRBV29-1 and TRBJ2-2, with TRBD1 as a possible D gene (6 bases). The CDR3 consists of 15 residues. V gave up 3 bases and J gave up 5 bases, with 16 bases separating them. Germline V gives CDR1 SQVTM, CDR2 ANQGSEA. The DNA read from the CDR3 is TGCAGCGTTGAGGGGGCAGGGCGGTCGACCGGGGAG. Protein sequence: CSVEGAGRSTGE. In full, the CDR3 is CSVEGAGRSTGELFF.

A remark on this clone: Coverage ceases 3 residues before the CDR3 finishes, and the germline J gene fills in the end. This rearrangement joins TRBV7-6 to TRBJ1-6; 8 nucleotides match TRBD1. This CDR3 spans 15 amino acids. Germline V gene data show CDR1 as SGHVS and CDR2 as FNYEAQ. V dropped 1 base and J dropped 6; count of bases not matched to a gene: 2. CDR3 region: CASSLGQGINSPLHF. The sequenced CDR3 bases are TGTGCCAGCAGCTTAGGACAGGGGATTAATTCACCC.

Comments on this clone: The CDR3 is cut off 3 residues early in the read; its end comes from the germline J gene. The V and J genes are TRBV18 and TRBJ1-2; 8 nucleotides match TRBD1. Germline V CDR1 and CDR2: KGHSH, LQKENI. CDR3 length: 14 amino acids. Incomplete CDR3 DNA: TGTGCCAGCTCAAGGGGTCAGGGGGCGCGCGAC. It translates to CASSRGQGARD. The whole CDR3 protein is CASSRGQGARDYTF.

About this clone itself: The read falls 3 residues short of the CDR3 end, and the missing part is taken from the germline J gene. J is TRBJ1-2 and V is TRBV5-1, with a weak D call TRBD1 (5 bases). CDR1 and CDR2 (germline): SGHRS, YFSETQ. The CDR3 totals 15 residues. The germline V and J ends were trimmed by 1 base and 5 bases, with 15 bases remaining between them. The CDR3 loop is CASSLSGLNEYGYTF. The DNA read from the CDR3 is TGCGCCAGCAGCTTGTCGGGACTAAATGAGTATGGC. Filled out from reference TRBV5-1 and TRBJ1-2, the complete variable domain reads KAGVTQTPRYLIKTRGQQVTLSCSPISGHRSVSWYQQTPGQGLQFLFEYFSETQRNKGNFPGRFSGRQFSNSRSEMNVSTLELGDSALYLCASSLSGLNEYGYTFGSGTRLTVV.

Comments on this clone: The read gets to within 3 residues of the CDR3 end, and the germline J gene fills in the rest. The J gene is TRBJ2-1, the V gene TRBV20-1; 11 bases agree with TRBD2. Trimming took 1 base from V and 5 from J; bases not matched to a gene: 4. CDR1 is DFQATT, CDR2 SNEGSKA, per germline (reference sequence). This CDR3 has 15 amino acids. The CDR3 sequence is CSARAPLAGDNEQFF. CDR3 DNA, as far as it was read: TGCAGTGCTAGAGCGCCACTAGCGGGGGACAATGAG.

On this clone: The CDR3 end is not reached by the read, which stops 3 residues before it; the germline J gene fills it in. The chain uses TRBV2 and TRBJ2-4; 14 positions match TRBD2. Germline CDR1 SNHLY, CDR2 FYNNEI. The CDR3 is 19 residues long. The junction had 10 bases not matched to a gene; V was cut back by 5 bases and J by 1 base. The CDR3 protein is CASSKSGLAGGPAKNIQYF. CDR3 DNA, as far as it was read: TGTGCCAGCAGTAAATCCGGACTAGCGGGAGGACCCGCCAAAAACATT.

To note about this clone: The missing CDR3 end, 3 residues past where the read stops, is filled in from the germline J gene. V gene TRBV2 combines with J gene TRBJ1-1, with a weak D call TRBD1 (6 bases). Germline CDR1 is SNHLY and CDR2 is FYNNEI. The CDR3 extends over 15 amino acids. The V end was cut by 3 bases, the J end by 0 bases, with 11 bases between. The CDR3 DNA, read in part, is TGTGCCAGCAGTGAGACCGACAGGATGAACACTGAA. This encodes CASSETDRMNTE. The whole CDR3 sequence reads CASSETDRMNTEAFF.

Details on this clone: The CDR3 end is not reached by the read, which stops 3 residues before it; the germline J gene fills it in. This chain connects TRBV12-3 or TRBV12-4 to TRBJ1-4; 7 bases line up with TRBD1. The CDR3 consists of 14 residues. V was pared by 5 bases and J by 8 bases, with 8 bases of the junction left unmatched. The DNA read from the CDR3 is TGTGCCAGCAGTCAGACAGGGCTGAGGGAAAAA. Its translation is CASSQTGLREK. In full, the CDR3 reads CASSQTGLREKLFF.

With regard to this clone: The read ends 3 residues early relative to the CDR3; the germline J gene fills the gap. The chain combines TRBV19 with TRBJ1-2; tentative D call: TRBD1 (6 bases). Germline assignment: CDR1 LNHDA and CDR2 SQIVND (reference sequence). CDR3 length: 13 amino acids. The CDR3 DNA, read in part, is TGTGCCAGTAGTGGGGCTAGGGGGTCGGAC. Its translation is CASSGARGSD. In full, the CDR3 is CASSGARGSDYTF.

The CDR3 loop reads CASSTRGQTYNEQFF. CDR3 DNA (partial): TGTGCCAGCAGCACCAGGGGACAGACCTACAATGAG. The chain uses TRBV7-2 and TRBJ2-1; 7 bases map to TRBD1. Sequencing ends 3 residues short of the CDR3 end; the germline J gene provides the rest. Per the germline V gene, CDR1 is SGHTA and CDR2 is FQGNSA. The CDR3 covers 15 residues. V lost 5 bases and J lost 2; bases outside the gene matches: 6.

As to this clone: The read terminates 3 residues ahead of where the CDR3 ends, so the germline J gene completes it. V and J are TRBV28 and TRBJ2-3; 7 nucleotides match TRBD2. CDR1 is MDHEN, CDR2 SYDVKM, per germline. The CDR3 runs to 16 residues. The V segment lost 4 bases and the J segment 0 bases; nucleotides outside the gene matches: 7. This CDR3 is CASSSSGLPSTDTQYF. The covered CDR3 bases are TGTGCCAGCAGTTCGTCGGGACTACCGAGCACAGATACG.

In the case of this clone: The read stops 3 residues short of the end of the CDR3; the missing end is completed from the germline J gene. The rearrangement joins TRBV11-2 to TRBJ2-7; D may be TRBD1 (5 bases). CDR3 length: 14 residues. Germline CDR1 SGHAT, CDR2 FQNNGV. Trimming pared 1 base from V and 1 base from J, leaving 8 bases between. The sequenced part of the CDR3 DNA is TGTGCCAGCAGCTTAGGTACAGGATCCTACGAG. It codes for CASSLGTGSYE. The full CDR3 is CASSLGTGSYEQYF.

Concerning this clone: The CDR3 end falls 3 residues outside the read, so it is completed with the germline J gene. The chain couples TRBV18 to TRBJ2-4, with 7 bases fitting TRBD2. CDR1 KGHSH and CDR2 LQKENI come from the germline V gene. There are 12 residues in the CDR3. The CDR3 loop reads CASSRGDYGQYF. The CDR3 DNA, read in part, is TGTGCCAGCTCACGGGGGGACTATGGT.

With respect to this clone: The junction departs from the called germline gene at one end, perhaps through a read error. The CDR3 is cut off 3 residues early in the read; its end comes from the germline J gene. Other DNA sequences in this sample translate to the same CDR3. The chain uses TRBV5-6 and TRBJ1-3, with TRBD1 as a possible D gene (5 bases). The CDR3 contains 14 residues. Germline CDR1 and CDR2: SGHDT and YYEEEE. CDR3 loop: CASSSPGHGNTIYF. The DNA read from the CDR3 is TGTGCCAGCAGCTCCCCAGGGCATGGAAACACA.

On this clone itself: The read is 3 residues too short to cover the CDR3 end, so that end is filled in from the germline J gene. The rearrangement joins TRBV18 to TRBJ1-3, with 7 bases fitting TRBD1. CDR1 and CDR2 (germline): KGHSH, LQKENI. There are 16 residues in the CDR3. J gave up 0 bases and V 3 bases, and 5 bases lay outside the gene matches. The part of the CDR3 DNA that was read is TGTGCCAGCTCACCGCCCGGGACAGCCTCTGGAAACACC. This encodes CASSPPGTASGNT. The CDR3 in its entirety is CASSPPGTASGNTIYF.

Comment on this clone: One end of the junction varies from germline; a read error may be responsible. The CDR3 is cut off 3 residues early in the read; its end comes from the germline J gene. Other nucleotide sequences in the sample specify the same CDR3. The chain has TRBV14 and TRBJ1-3; 8 positions agree with TRBD1. The germline V gene has CDR1 SGHDN and CDR2 FVKESK. The CDR3 extends over 15 amino acids. This CDR3 reads CASSHRTGYGNTIYF. CDR3 bases read: TGTGCCAGCAGCCACCGGACAGGGTATGGAAACACT.

The part of the CDR3 DNA that was read is TGTGCCTGGAATTCAGGGGATAATTCACCC. Its protein product is CAWNSGDNSP. The entire CDR3 sequence reads CAWNSGDNSPLHF. V and J are TRBV30 and TRBJ1-6; D perhaps matches TRBD1 (6 bases). The read finishes 3 residues shy of the CDR3 end, and the germline J gene is used to complete it. The CDR3 totals 13 residues. V gave up 4 bases and J gave up 5 bases, with 9 bases separating them. Germline V lookup: CDR1 GTSNPN, CDR2 SVGIG (reference sequence).

A remark on this clone: The CDR3 is cut off 3 residues early in the read; its end comes from the germline J gene. The rearrangement uses TRBV2 and TRBJ2-3; 9 nucleotides agree with TRBD2. J was trimmed by 5 bases and V by 4 bases; bases with no gene match: 7. This CDR3 is 15 amino acids long. The germline gives CDR1 SNHLY, CDR2 FYNNEI. Here the CDR3 reads CASSGPAGGGDTQYF. The DNA read from the CDR3 is TGTGCCAGCAGTGGGCCAGCGGGAGGCGGAGATACG.

As to this clone: Read sequence stops 3 residues before the CDR3 end, and the germline J gene provides the missing end. V usage is TRBV10-3 and J usage is TRBJ1-4; D unclear. Germline CDR1 ENHRY, CDR2 SYGVKD. The CDR3 extends over 13 amino acids. The CDR3 bases that were read are TGTGCCATCGCGAGCTCCTATAATTCACCA. Translation: CAIASSYNSP. The entire CDR3 protein is CAIASSYNSPLFF.

To note about this clone: The missing CDR3 end, 3 residues past where the read stops, is filled in from the germline J gene. V gene TRBV16 combines with J gene TRBJ2-2; D gene uncertain. This CDR3 is built from 14 residues. Germline CDR1 and CDR2: KGHSY and FQNENV. The V end lost 4 bases, the J end lost 0 bases, and 6 bases lay between the germline ends. The sequenced CDR3 bases are TGTGCCAGCAGCCGCAGGTCGAACACCGGGGAG. It translates to CASSRRSNTGE. The whole CDR3 sequence reads CASSRRSNTGELFF.

About this clone itself: Read sequence stops 3 residues before the CDR3 end, and the germline J gene provides the missing end. The chain recombines TRBV20-1 with TRBJ2-5, with D possibly TRBD2 on 7 matching bases. The CDR3 is 13 amino acids. The germline gives CDR1 DFQATT, CDR2 SNEGSKA (reference sequence). V gave up 5 bases and J gave up 7 bases, with 17 bases separating them. The covered CDR3 bases are TGCAGTGCTCAGGGGACTACCGGGGGGACC. Translated, it gives CSAQGTTGGT. Given in full, the CDR3 is CSAQGTTGGTQYF.

Remarks on this clone: The read terminates 3 residues before the CDR3 end, so the remaining end is supplied by the germline J gene. V usage is TRBV18 and J usage is TRBJ1-4; 9 nucleotides match TRBD1. The V gene end was trimmed by 5 bases and the J gene end by 2 bases; junction bases not matched to a gene: 3. This CDR3 spans 15 amino acids. Germline CDR1 KGHSH, CDR2 LQKENI. CDR3 in amino acids: CASSFGQGTNEKLFF. The part of the CDR3 DNA that was read is TGTGCCAGCTCATTTGGACAGGGGACTAATGAAAAA. Using reference TRBV18 and TRBJ1-4 for the parts outside the CDR3, the full variable domain is NAGVMQNPRHLVRRRGQEARLRCSPMKGHSHVYWYRQLPEEGLKFMVYLQKENIIDESGMPKERFSAEFPKEGPSILRIQQVVRGDSAAYFCASSFGQGTNEKLFFGSGTQLSVL.